Presented here are 2 T cell receptor beta chains from one specimen sequenced in a study of T cell responses to AZD1222 COVID-19 vaccine. The assay was immunoSEQ multiplex PCR, and TCRdb's table has in-frame clones only and misses some. Found here are roughly 35,000 clones, about nine tenths of them singletons; the top ten hold approximately 10%. The specimen comprised peripheral blood, sampled 28 days after the second AZD1222 dose. These TCRs come from an adult who received the AZD1222 COVID-19 vaccine.

The chain links TRBV29-1 to TRBJ2-5; the D is unclear. Trimming removed 6 bases from V and 6 bases from J, with 11 bases in between. The CDR3 is 11 amino acids. CDR1 is SQVTM, CDR2 ANQGSEA, per germline. The DNA for the CDR3 is TGCAGCGTCGGTAGGGAAAAGACCCAGTACTTC. It specifies CSVGREKTQYF.

This rearrangement joins TRBV5-8 to TRBJ2-1; 13 bases are shared with TRBD2. The CDR3 spans 20 residues. Trimming removed 3 bases from V and 0 bases from J; junction bases left unmatched: 12. The germline V gene encodes CDR1 SGHTS and CDR2 YDEGEE. CDR3 sequence: CASSSDPGLAGPSSYNEQFF. The CDR3 region has the DNA TGTGCCAGCAGCTCAGATCCGGGACTAGCGGGACCCAGCTCCTACAATGAGCAGTTCTTC.